This TCR beta chain was identified during a study of control samples from healthy donors and cancer patients. Method: immunoSEQ multiplex PCR; TCRdb's copy keeps in-frame clones and lacks some. The table records about 120,000 clones, approximately 88% of them present only once. The CDR3 sequence is 15 residues long. V lost 2 bases, J lost 7 bases, and 9 bases stayed unmatched. Per the germline V gene, CDR1 is WNHNN and CDR2 is SYGVQD (reference sequence). The chain is built from TRBV10-1 and TRBJ1-1, with 8 bases identical to TRBD1. Sequencing input: blood. The origin of this receptor is a man in his forties or fifties in good health. CDR3 protein: CASSETGRGPDEAFF. The CDR3, as DNA: TGCGCCAGCAGTGAGACTGGCAGGGGGCCTGATGAAGCTTTCTTT.